This is a list of T cell receptor beta chains from one sample in a study of T and B cells in COVID-19 patients. TCRdb re-derived calls from the multiplex PCR reads in MiXCR, one entry per CDR3 protein. The sample consists of 20,000 to 30,000 distinct CDR3 sequences, about 31% of them appearing once. Specimen: blood. The receptor set was obtained from a human donor who had recovered from COVID-19. The CDR3 runs from the conserved cysteine through the conserved F or W. A D gene is named only where the DNA matches it firmly. Only some rows state a clone size, as once, few, many or a class for expanded clones.

V,length,size,J,D,CDR3,DNA
TRBV11-2,14,few,TRBJ1-6,TRBD1,CASSRDRDNSPLHF,TGTGCCAGCAGCCGTGACAGGGATAATTCACCCCTCCACTTT
TRBV7-2,14,.,TRBJ1-5,.,CASSPGDGRQPQHF,TGTGCCAGCAGCCCAGGGGACGGGCGCCAGCCCCAGCATTTT
TRBV20-1,14,once,TRBJ1-6,.,CSANQGFDNSPLHF,TGCAGTGCTAATCAGGGGTTTGACAATTCACCCCTCCACTTT
TRBV13,13,many,TRBJ2-5,.,CASSADREETQYF,TGTGCCAGCAGCGCCGACCGTGAAGAGACCCAGTACTTC
TRBV19,15,medium-sized,TRBJ1-4,TRBD1,CASSIVGRGAEKLFF,TGTGCCAGTAGTATAGTCGGCAGGGGGGCTGAAAAACTGTTTTTT
TRBV18,13,.,TRBJ2-3,.,CASSPSGRDTQYF,TGTGCCAGCTCACCATCGGGGCGGGATACGCAGTATTTT
TRBV19,17,medium-sized,TRBJ2-1,TRBD2,CASIGTSGRARNNEQFF,TGTGCCAGTATAGGGACTAGCGGGAGGGCCCGAAACAATGAGCAGTTCTTC
TRBV12-3/TRBV12-4,13,few,TRBJ1-2,.,CASSFGRGGGYTF,TGTGCCAGCAGTTTTGGCAGGGGAGGCGGCTACACCTTC
TRBV19,14,.,TRBJ2-7,TRBD1,CVSSRDRGPYEQYF,TGTGTCAGTAGTAGGGACAGGGGGCCCTACGAGCAGTACTTC
TRBV10-3,13,.,TRBJ2-7,TRBD1,CAIRGQGPYEQYF,TGTGCCATCAGGGGACAGGGCCCCTACGAGCAGTACTTC
TRBV29-1,13,.,TRBJ1-2,.,CSVEDLKNYGYTF,TGCAGCGTTGAAGATCTCAAGAACTATGGCTACACCTTC
TRBV7-2,20,.,TRBJ2-3,.,CASSLEPVNRGASSTDTQYF,TGTGCCAGCAGCTTAGAGCCCGTAAATCGGGGGGCTTCTAGCACAGATACGCAGTATTTT
TRBV19,15,medium-sized,TRBJ2-1,.,CASSPGTASYNEQFF,TGTGCCAGTAGTCCTGGGACTGCCTCCTACAATGAGCAGTTCTTC
TRBV27,13,few,TRBJ1-2,.,CASSSTEYYGYTF,TGTGCCAGCAGTTCGACAGAATACTATGGCTACACCTTC
TRBV6-5,15,many,TRBJ2-1,.,CASNQGKGSYNEQFF,TGTGCCAGCAACCAGGGGAAAGGCTCCTACAATGAGCAGTTCTTC
TRBV2,14,.,TRBJ2-7,.,CASSLEQTTYEQYF,TGTGCCAGCAGTCTAGAACAGACCACCTACGAGCAGTACTTC
TRBV20-1,16,.,TRBJ2-3,TRBD2,CSARQTSGRPTDTQYF,TGCAGTGCTAGACAGACTAGCGGGAGGCCCACAGATACGCAGTATTTT
TRBV7-2,16,.,TRBJ1-3,.,CASTLGGTVTGNTIYF,TGTGCCAGCACCCTGGGGGGGACGGTTACTGGAAACACCATATATTTT
TRBV7-9,15,.,TRBJ2-1,TRBD1,CASSPGQGIYNEQFF,TGTGCCAGCAGCCCCGGACAGGGGATTTACAATGAGCAGTTCTTC
TRBV27,14,.,TRBJ2-3,.,CATILQGLTDTQYF,TGTGCCACCATCCTCCAGGGCCTCACAGATACGCAGTATTTT
TRBV27,14,few,TRBJ1-6,.,CASSLSQTFSPLHF,TGTGCCAGCAGTTTATCGCAGACCTTTTCACCCCTCCACTTT
TRBV5-6,14,few,TRBJ1-4,TRBD1,CASSTGQGYEKLFF,TGTGCCAGCAGCACGGGACAGGGGTATGAAAAACTGTTTTTT
TRBV13,13,few,TRBJ2-4,.,CASSLDRVNIQYF,TGTGCCAGCAGCTTGGACAGAGTAAACATTCAGTACTTC
TRBV5-1,14,.,TRBJ2-2,.,CASSSRQEAGELFF,TGCGCCAGCAGTTCCCGACAGGAGGCCGGGGAGCTGTTTTTT
TRBV6-1,14,.,TRBJ2-7,TRBD1,CASRGLGQGHEQYF,TGTGCCAGCAGGGGATTGGGACAGGGCCACGAGCAGTACTTC
TRBV29-1,12,medium-sized,TRBJ2-7,.,CSVEWSSYEQYF,TGCAGCGTTGAGTGGAGCTCCTACGAGCAGTACTTC
TRBV6-2/TRBV6-3,14,.,TRBJ1-5,.,CASSEAAGYQPQHF,TGTGCCAGCAGTGAGGCGGCAGGGTATCAGCCCCAGCATTTT
TRBV19,15,few,TRBJ2-1,.,CASSISGADYNEQFF,TGTGCCAGTAGTATTTCGGGGGCTGACTACAATGAGCAGTTCTTC
TRBV6-2/TRBV6-3,16,few,TRBJ2-3,TRBD2,CASSESTSGVGGTQYF,TGTGCCAGCAGTGAATCGACTAGCGGGGTGGGTGGCACGCAGTATTTT
TRBV27,12,.,TRBJ2-3,.,CASSLDSYTQYF,TGTGCCAGCAGTTTGGACAGCTATACGCAGTATTTT